One and the same sample provided the 14 T cell receptor beta chains below, sequenced in a study of graft-versus-host responses after intestinal transplantation. Their antigens are not known. Assay used: immunoSEQ multiplex PCR; TCRdb lists only in-frame clones, some missing. The sample has 130,000 to 150,000 clones; around 90% are singletons. The starting material was unstimulated CD4+ T cells sorted from spleen or lymph node cells, obtained before intestinal transplant. The receptors come from a human donor who received an intestinal transplant.

The CDR3 coding sequence is TGTGCCAGCTCACCATTTGGTCCTCGCGCTAACAATGAGCAGTTCTTC. Translated: CASSPFGPRANNEQFF. The J gene is TRBJ2-1, the V gene TRBV18; D ambiguous. V lost 2 bases and J lost 5, with 16 bases in between. CDR3 length: 16 residues. CDR1 is KGHSH, CDR2 LQKENI, per germline.

This chain links TRBV7-3 with TRBJ2-1; 10 nucleotides match TRBD2. The V and J ends lost 4 bases and 5 bases, in that order; junction bases with no gene match: 2. CDR1 SGHTA and CDR2 FQGTGA come from the germline V gene. This CDR3 has 14 amino acids. CDR3 in amino acids: CASSSSGSDNEQFF. CDR3 coding DNA: TGTGCCAGCAGCTCTAGCGGGAGCGACAATGAGCAGTTCTTC. The variable domain in full, completed from reference TRBV7-3 and TRBJ2-1, reads GAGVSQTPSNKVTEKGKYVELRCDPISGHTALYWYRQSLGQGPEFLIYFQGTGAADDSGLPNDRFFAVRPEGSVSTLKIQRTERGDSAVYLCASSSSGSDNEQFFGPGTRLTVL.

The rearrangement joins TRBV7-2 to TRBJ2-7, with D tentatively TRBD2 (6 bases). The CDR3 covers 17 residues. CDR1 SGHTA and CDR2 FQGNSA come from the germline V gene. The V and J ends lost 5 bases and 1 base respectively, with 21 bases between them. CDR3 protein: CASSPGTKLAESYEQYF. The DNA for the CDR3 is TGTGCCAGCAGCCCAGGAACAAAATTAGCGGAGTCCTACGAGCAGTACTTC.

The genes are TRBV29-1 and TRBJ2-1, with 7 positions matching TRBD2. Losses at the gene ends were 7 bases for V and 2 bases for J; bases not matched to a gene: 8. This CDR3 is 14 amino acids long. CDR1 is SQVTM and CDR2 is ANQGSEA in the germline V gene. As DNA, the CDR3 is TGCAGCGCCCCCCTCGGACTAGCCTACAATGAGCAGTTCTTC. Its translation is CSAPLGLAYNEQFF.

The chain combines TRBV9 with TRBJ2-7; a weak D match, TRBD2 (6 bases). The CDR3 extends over 15 amino acids. Between the trimmed V and J ends, which lost 0 bases and 5 bases, there was a span of 15 bases. Germline assignment: CDR1 SGDLS and CDR2 YYNGEE. The CDR3 sequence is CASSVAPGSLDEQYF. The CDR3 DNA follows: TGTGCCAGCAGCGTAGCCCCCGGGAGTCTGGACGAGCAGTACTTC. The full variable domain, completed using reference TRBV9 and TRBJ2-7, is DSGVTQTPKHLITATGQRVTLRCSPRSGDLSVYWYQQSLDQGLQFLIQYYNGEERAKGNILERFSAQQFPDLHSELNLSSLELGDSALYFCASSVAPGSLDEQYFGPGTRLTVT.

The V gene is TRBV7-9, the J gene TRBJ1-6; perhaps TRBD1 as D (5 bases). CDR1 is SEHNR, CDR2 FQNEAQ, per germline (reference sequence). Trimming took off 1 base at V and 0 bases at J, with 7 bases between the two ends. The CDR3 has 16 residues. CDR3: CASSLDGASYNSPLHF. DNA of the CDR3: TGTGCCAGCAGCTTAGACGGGGCCTCCTATAATTCACCCCTCCACTTT.

The chain joins TRBV19 to TRBJ2-2, with TRBD2 matching 8 bases. Per the germline V gene, CDR1 is LNHDA and CDR2 is SQIVND (reference sequence). J was trimmed by 7 bases and V by 5 bases; bases with no gene match: 18. This CDR3 region has 18 residues. The CDR3 sequence is CASSPRRVAGFVGGELFF. The CDR3 DNA sequence: TGTGCCAGTAGTCCACGCCGGGTAGCGGGATTTGTTGGCGGGGAGCTGTTTTTT.

The chain links TRBV19 to TRBJ2-3; no clear D gene. CDR3 size: 15 residues. Germline CDR1 reads LNHDA; CDR2 reads SQIVND (reference sequence). V was pared by 3 bases and J by 0 bases, with 10 bases between. The CDR3, as DNA: TGTGCCAGTAGTATTGGGCAGCTCAGCACAGATACGCAGTATTTT. It translates to CASSIGQLSTDTQYF.

The chain couples TRBV19 to TRBJ2-7; 10 bases are a match to TRBD1. Germline trimming cut 6 bases from V and 7 bases from J; bases unmatched to any gene: 12. CDR1 is LNHDA, CDR2 SQIVND, per germline (reference sequence). The CDR3 contains 15 residues. The CDR3 nucleotides are TGTGCCAGTAGGCCCCGACAGGGGGCCTTGGGGGAGCAGTACTTC. Protein: CASRPRQGALGEQYF.

This clone was observed a few times. The chain joins TRBV27 to TRBJ2-7; D is possibly TRBD2 (5 bases). From germline, CDR1 is MNHEY and CDR2 SMNVEV (reference sequence). Trimming stripped 2 bases from V and 0 bases from J, with 17 bases between. This CDR3 spans 17 amino acids. CDR3 nucleotide sequence: TGTGCCAGCAGTTTAAAGGGTCTAGCTTCTTACTCCTACGAGCAGTACTTC. Translated, it gives CASSLKGLASYSYEQYF.

This rearrangement joins TRBV4-3 to TRBJ1-2, with D perhaps matching TRBD1 (6 bases). The CDR3 is 15 residues long. Trimming removed 0 bases at V and 0 bases at J, with 8 bases between. The germline V gene encodes CDR1 LGHNA and CDR2 YSLEER. DNA of the CDR3: TGCGCCAGCAGCCAAGAAGAGGGGGCTAACTATGGCTACACCTTC. Amino acids: CASSQEEGANYGYTF.

The rearrangement links TRBV7-8 to TRBJ2-7, with 8 positions matching TRBD2. Germline V gene data show CDR1 as SGHVS and CDR2 as FQNEAQ. J lost 6 bases, V lost 2 bases, and 9 bases had no gene match. This CDR3 is 15 amino acids long. The CDR3 sequence is CASSLKTGGVSEQYF. The DNA of the CDR3 is TGTGCCAGCAGCTTAAAGACGGGAGGGGTTTCCGAGCAGTACTTC.

This chain joins TRBV6-5 and TRBJ2-3, with D perhaps TRBD2 (5 bases). This CDR3 is built from 14 residues. Germline CDR1 reads MNHEY; CDR2 reads SVGAGI. The germline V and J ends were trimmed by 2 bases and 2 bases, with 8 bases remaining between them. DNA for the CDR3: TGTGCCAGCAGTTACAGGCGGGTCACAGATACGCAGTATTTT. Protein: CASSYRRVTDTQYF.

This chain uses TRBV5-1 with TRBJ2-4; 10 nucleotides line up with TRBD1. The CDR3 sequence is 14 residues long. V gave up 4 bases and J gave up 9 bases; unmatched junction bases: 7. The germline V gene has CDR1 SGHRS and CDR2 YFSETQ. CDR3 protein: CASSPEGQGSIQYF. The CDR3 DNA reads TGCGCCAGCAGCCCGGAGGGACAGGGGAGCATTCAGTACTTC.